This entry features one T cell receptor beta chain sequence. The data are from a study of CD8 T cells in Susac syndrome. Peripheral blood CD8+ and CD4+ T cells were profiled by TCR beta sequencing. In contrast to the negatively isolated CD8+ and CD4+ T cells, TEMRA cells were FACS-enriched. This CDR3 comprises 16 residues. The J segment lost 7 bases and the V segment lost 2 bases, leaving 6 bases of the junction unmatched. Germline V gives CDR1 SGHVS, CDR2 FNYEAQ. It was with random hexamers that roughly 0.5 to 1 ug RNA was reverse transcribed. MiXCR, run by TCRdb on the immunoSEQ multiplex PCR reads, gives a single entry per CDR3 protein. The sample holds roughly 120,000 distinct CDR3 sequences, 90% to 95% seen once.

The V and J genes are TRBV7-6 and TRBJ1-5, with 12 bases fitting TRBD1. The sequenced sample consisted of CD4+ T cells from PBMCs. This clonotype was obtained from a human donor with multiple sclerosis. CDR3 sequence: CASSLSAGTGGQPQHF. The DNA for the CDR3 is TGTGCCAGCAGCTTATCCGCCGGGACAGGGGGCCAGCCCCAGCATTTT.